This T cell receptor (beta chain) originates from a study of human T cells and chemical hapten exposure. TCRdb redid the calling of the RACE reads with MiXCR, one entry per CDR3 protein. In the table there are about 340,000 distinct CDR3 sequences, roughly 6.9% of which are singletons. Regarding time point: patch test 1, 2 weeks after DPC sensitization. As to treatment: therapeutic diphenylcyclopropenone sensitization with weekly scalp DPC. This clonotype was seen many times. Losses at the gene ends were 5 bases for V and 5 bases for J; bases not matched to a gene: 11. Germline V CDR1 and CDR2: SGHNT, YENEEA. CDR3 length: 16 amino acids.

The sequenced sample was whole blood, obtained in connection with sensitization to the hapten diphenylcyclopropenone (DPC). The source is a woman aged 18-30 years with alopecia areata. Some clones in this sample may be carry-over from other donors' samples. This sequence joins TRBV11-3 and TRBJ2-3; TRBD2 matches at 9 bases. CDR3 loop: CASSPWGSGGRDTQYF. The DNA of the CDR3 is TGTGCCAGCAGCCCCTGGGGTAGCGGGGGTCGAGATACGCAGTATTTT.